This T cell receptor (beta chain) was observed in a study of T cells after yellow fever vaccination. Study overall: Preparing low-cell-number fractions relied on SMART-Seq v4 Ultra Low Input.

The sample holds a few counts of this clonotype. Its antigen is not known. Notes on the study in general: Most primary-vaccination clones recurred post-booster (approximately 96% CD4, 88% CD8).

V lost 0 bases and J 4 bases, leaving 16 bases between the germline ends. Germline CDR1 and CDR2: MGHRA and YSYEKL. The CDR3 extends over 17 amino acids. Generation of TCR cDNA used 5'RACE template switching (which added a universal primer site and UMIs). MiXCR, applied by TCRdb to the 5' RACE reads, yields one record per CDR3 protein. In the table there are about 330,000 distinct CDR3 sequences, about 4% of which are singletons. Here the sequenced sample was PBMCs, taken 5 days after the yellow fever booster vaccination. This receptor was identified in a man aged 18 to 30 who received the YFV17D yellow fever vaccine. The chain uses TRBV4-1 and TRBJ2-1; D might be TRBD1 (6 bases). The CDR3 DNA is TGCGCCAGCAGCCAAGACGTACTCGGGACAAGTTACAATGAGCAGTTCTTC. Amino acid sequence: CASSQDVLGTSYNEQFF.